This T cell receptor (beta chain) was sequenced during a study of cytomegalovirus exposure and HLA in healthy donors. Study-wide context: The same platform was used for the approximately 120 validation repertoires as for the roughly 730 first-cohort repertoires, as reported in a later analysis. Study observations and caveats: Altogether, 150 to 200 TCR beta chains were recorded as cytomegalovirus-associated. In the 130 or so validation repertoires, roughly 94% of cluster scores exceeded 0, per a later analysis.

The CDR3 consists of 12 residues. Germline CDR1 is MGHRA and CDR2 is YSYEKL. Trimming shortened V by 4 bases and J by 7 bases, and 8 bases separated the two germline ends. A word on this clone: Its target is unknown.

The data were produced by immunoSEQ multiplex PCR, yet TCRdb's version contains in-frame clones alone and is incomplete. The sample holds some 150,000 clones, around 90% seen once. V usage is TRBV4-1 and J usage is TRBJ2-1, with D perhaps TRBD2 (5 bases). Sequencing input: PBMCs. The TCR comes from a man aged 18-30 years in good health and CMV-seropositive. The CDR3 coding sequence is TGCGCCAGCAGCCCGAGGGAGAATGAGCAGTTCTTC. Translating it yields CASSPRENEQFF.